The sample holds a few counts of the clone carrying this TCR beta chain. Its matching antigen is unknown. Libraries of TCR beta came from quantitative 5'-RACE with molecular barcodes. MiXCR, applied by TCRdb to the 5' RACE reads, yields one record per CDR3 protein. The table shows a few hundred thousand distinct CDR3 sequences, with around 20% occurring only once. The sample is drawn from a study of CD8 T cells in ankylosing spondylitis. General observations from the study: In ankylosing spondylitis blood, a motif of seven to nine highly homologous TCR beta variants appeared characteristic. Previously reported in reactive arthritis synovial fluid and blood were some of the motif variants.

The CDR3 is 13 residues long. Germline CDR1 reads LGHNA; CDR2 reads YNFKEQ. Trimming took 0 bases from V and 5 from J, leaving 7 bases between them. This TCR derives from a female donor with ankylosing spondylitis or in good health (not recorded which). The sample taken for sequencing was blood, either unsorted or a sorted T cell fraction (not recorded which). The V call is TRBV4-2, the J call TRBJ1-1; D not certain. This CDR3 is CASSQDRLTEAFF. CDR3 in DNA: TGTGCCAGCAGCCAAGATAGGTTAACTGAAGCTTTCTTT.